The rows below give T cell receptor beta chains drawn from one sample of a study of T-cell reconstitution after alpha-beta-depleted transplantation in children. MiXCR was run by TCRdb on the PCR reads, yielding one entry per CDR3 protein. Among about 300,000 distinct CDR3 sequences listed, 9.5% to 13% were seen once. The sequencing used PBMCs, collected before TCRalphabeta/CD19-depleted stem cell transplant. The receptor set was obtained from a boy in the first two years of life with acute myeloid leukemia, due to receive a stem cell transplant. Both conserved end residues are part of each CDR3. The D gene is left open where the match is weak. Some rows mark clone size as missing; the rest say once, few, many or name a class of expanded clone.

TRBD1,many,TRBJ1-1,TRBV7-8,CASSLVYREGAQAFF,TGTGCCAGCAGCTTAGTTTATAGGGAGGGGGCGCAGGCTTTCTTT
TRBD2,many,TRBJ2-2,TRBV3-1,CASSQELAGGQGTGELFF,TGTGCCAGCAGCCAAGAGCTAGCGGGGGGGCAGGGCACCGGGGAGCTGTTTTTT
TRBD2,many,TRBJ2-5,TRBV27,CASRSLAGGPYETQYF,TGTGCCAGCAGGTCGCTAGCGGGAGGGCCGTATGAGACCCAGTACTTC
TRBD1,few,TRBJ2-5,TRBV6-1,CASSLDRWGETQYF,TGTGCCAGCAGTCTGGACAGGTGGGGAGAGACCCAGTACTTC
TRBD1,many,TRBJ2-3,TRBV29-1,CSVVTGGDTQYF,TGCAGCGTGGTTACAGGGGGCGATACGCAGTATTTT
TRBD1,many,TRBJ2-7,TRBV6-1,CASSDTGTGDEQYF,TGTGCCAGCAGTGATACCGGGACAGGGGACGAGCAGTACTTC
TRBD1,few,TRBJ2-1,TRBV29-1,CSVDRGQGLLTYNEQFF,TGCAGCGTTGATAGGGGACAGGGATTATTGACCTACAATGAGCAGTTCTTC
TRBD2,many,TRBJ2-3,TRBV6-2/TRBV6-3,CASSYWSTSGRPTDTQYF,TGTGCCAGCAGTTACTGGAGTACTAGCGGGAGGCCCACAGATACGCAGTATTTT
TRBD1,NA,TRBJ2-7,TRBV13,CASSSSGTGSYEQYF,TGTGCCAGCAGTTCTTCCGGGACAGGGTCCTACGAGCAGTACTTC
TRBD2,few,TRBJ2-3,TRBV15,CATSRDLGLADTQYF,TGTGCCACCAGCAGAGACCTGGGACTAGCGGATACGCAGTATTTT
TRBD2,many,TRBJ2-5,TRBV9,CASSRGLAGVETQYF,TGTGCCAGCAGCCGGGGACTAGCGGGAGTAGAGACCCAGTACTTC
TRBD1,many,TRBJ1-5,TRBV6-1,CASSARRTGIHYGNQPQHF,TGTGCCAGCAGTGCCCGGAGGACAGGGATACACTATGGCAATCAGCCCCAGCATTTT
NA,many,TRBJ2-6,TRBV11-1,CASSLMWDNRFSGANVLTF,TGTGCCAGCAGCTTAATGTGGGACAATCGATTCTCTGGGGCCAACGTCCTGACTTTC
TRBD1,few,TRBJ2-3,TRBV6-5,CASSYPTGRITDTQYF,TGTGCCAGCAGTTACCCGACAGGGCGTATAACAGATACGCAGTATTTT
TRBD1,few,TRBJ1-5,TRBV23-1,CASSEGTGYQPQHF,TGCGCCAGCAGCGAAGGGACAGGGTATCAGCCCCAGCATTTT
TRBD1,many,TRBJ1-1,TRBV5-1,CASRWQGVKGNTEAFF,TGCGCCAGCAGATGGCAGGGGGTCAAGGGGAACACTGAAGCTTTCTTT
NA,few,TRBJ2-7,TRBV13,CASSFREYNYEQYF,TGTGCCAGCAGCTTCCGGGAGTACAACTACGAGCAGTACTTC
TRBD2,NA,TRBJ2-2,TRBV4-2,CASSWTSGSTGELFF,TGTGCCAGCAGTTGGACTAGCGGGAGTACCGGGGAGCTGTTTTTT
TRBD2,NA,TRBJ2-3,TRBV12-3/TRBV12-4,CASSPIGGVRADTQYF,TGTGCCAGCAGCCCCATCGGGGGGGTTAGGGCAGATACGCAGTATTTT
TRBD1,many,TRBJ2-4,TRBV4-3,CASSQTPGQGHPIQYF,TGCGCCAGCAGCCAAACCCCGGGACAGGGACATCCTATTCAGTACTTC
TRBD1,many,TRBJ2-5,TRBV29-1,CSVEGRGRETQYF,TGCAGCGTTGAGGGCAGGGGGCGAGAGACCCAGTACTTC
TRBD2,many,TRBJ2-1,TRBV6-2/TRBV6-3,CASSPSGSRYNEQFF,TGTGCCAGCAGCCCTAGCGGGAGCCGCTACAATGAGCAGTTCTTC
TRBD2,many,TRBJ2-1,TRBV19,CASTPTSGRSYNEQFF,TGTGCCAGTACCCCGACTAGCGGCCGCTCCTACAATGAGCAGTTCTTC
TRBD1,many,TRBJ2-1,TRBV20-1,CSARGGTGERFF,TGCAGTGCTAGGGGTGGGACAGGTGAAAGGTTCTTC
TRBD1,NA,TRBJ2-5,TRBV4-3,CASSHRDRGETQYF,TGCGCCAGCAGCCATCGGGACAGGGGAGAGACCCAGTACTTC
TRBD1,few,TRBJ1-4,TRBV7-4,CASSLGTGGTGTTNEKLFF,TGTGCCAGCAGCTTAGGCACAGGGGGCACAGGGACTACTAATGAAAAACTGTTTTTT
TRBD2,NA,TRBJ2-5,TRBV5-5,CASSLEGTSATQYF,TGTGCCAGCAGCTTGGAGGGGACTAGCGCAACCCAGTACTTC
TRBD2,NA,TRBJ2-2,TRBV28,CASRNSGRAGTTGELFF,TGTGCCAGCAGGAATAGCGGGAGGGCCGGGACCACCGGGGAGCTGTTTTTT
NA,many,TRBJ2-5,TRBV9,CASSVDGGRQETQYF,TGTGCCAGCAGCGTAGACGGGGGAAGACAAGAGACCCAGTACTTC
NA,many,TRBJ2-5,TRBV20-1,CSAPGLPQETQYF,TGCAGTGCCCCCGGACTTCCGCAAGAGACCCAGTACTTC
TRBD1,many,TRBJ2-7,TRBV19,CASSVGQFLEQYF,TGTGCCAGTAGTGTGGGACAGTTCCTCGAGCAGTACTTC
NA,many,TRBJ2-7,TRBV11-2,CASLPPRSSYEQYF,TGTGCCAGCCTACCACCCAGGAGCTCCTACGAGCAGTACTTC
NA,few,TRBJ2-2,TRBV7-2,CASSLAFRQANTGELFF,TGTGCCAGCAGCTTAGCGTTCCGGCAGGCGAACACCGGGGAGCTGTTTTTT
NA,NA,TRBJ1-2,TRBV11-1,CASSLTTTGINYGYTF,TGTGCCAGCAGCTTAACAACAACGGGAATCAACTATGGCTACACCTTC
NA,many,TRBJ1-1,TRBV20-1,CSAREGRTHTEAFF,TGCAGTGCTAGAGAGGGACGCACCCACACTGAAGCTTTCTTT
TRBD1,many,TRBJ2-3,TRBV5-1,CASSFEPGGRDTQYF,TGCGCCAGCAGCTTCGAACCAGGGGGCAGAGATACGCAGTATTTT
NA,many,TRBJ2-1,TRBV29-1,CSVEDLGLSNYNEQFF,TGCAGCGTTGAAGATCTTGGACTATCTAACTACAATGAGCAGTTCTTC
NA,many,TRBJ2-1,TRBV18,CASSPLTRDEQFF,TGTGCCAGCTCACCCCTGACCCGGGATGAGCAGTTCTTC
NA,many,TRBJ2-2,TRBV12-3/TRBV12-4,CASSLAWELFF,TGTGCCAGCAGTTTAGCCTGGGAGCTGTTTTTT
TRBD1,many,TRBJ2-3,TRBV20-1,CSARGTGATDTQYF,TGCAGTGCTAGAGGAACAGGGGCTACAGATACGCAGTATTTT
NA,many,TRBJ2-3,TRBV12-3/TRBV12-4,CASSFGSSVLTDTQYF,TGTGCCAGCAGTTTTGGATCTAGCGTACTCACAGATACGCAGTATTTT
TRBD1,NA,TRBJ2-2,TRBV9,CASSPVLQGAGELFF,TGTGCCAGCAGCCCTGTCCTACAGGGGGCTGGGGAGCTGTTTTTT
NA,many,TRBJ2-7,TRBV7-9,CASSPTGRSDYEQYF,TGTGCCAGCAGCCCTACGGGCAGGTCGGACTACGAGCAGTACTTC
TRBD1,many,TRBJ1-3,TRBV5-1,CASSFYPTGEANTIYF,TGCGCCAGCAGCTTCTATCCTACAGGGGAGGCGAACACCATATATTTT
TRBD1,many,TRBJ2-5,TRBV7-9,CASSPRTGLRETQYF,TGTGCCAGCAGCCCCCGGACAGGTTTGAGGGAGACCCAGTACTTC
NA,NA,TRBJ1-2,TRBV12-3/TRBV12-4,CASSSWGRSYGYTF,TGTGCCAGCAGTTCCTGGGGGCGAAGCTATGGCTACACCTTC
NA,many,TRBJ2-7,TRBV20-1,CSARPGLYEQYF,TGCAGTGCTAGACCGGGCCTCTACGAGCAGTACTTC
TRBD2,many,TRBJ2-7,TRBV5-1,CASSFRRGSYEQYF,TGCGCCAGCAGCTTTCGGCGGGGGTCCTACGAGCAGTACTTC
TRBD2,many,TRBJ2-7,TRBV28,CASSLRGGPGHEQYF,TGTGCCAGCAGTTTGCGGGGAGGGCCTGGACACGAGCAGTACTTC
NA,many,TRBJ2-7,TRBV7-2,CASSTMGGRQSFYEQYF,TGTGCCAGCAGCACGATGGGTGGGCGACAGAGTTTCTACGAGCAGTACTTC
TRBD1,many,TRBJ2-5,TRBV20-1,CSATGTGQTQYF,TGCAGTGCGACCGGGACAGGGCAGACCCAGTACTTC